This TCR beta chain was found in a study of shared T cell receptors in the human thymus. Only in-frame clones appear in the TCRdb table, and some are missing; sequencing was by immunoSEQ multiplex PCR. The profile covers roughly 68,000 clones, with over 90% appearing a single time and 0.03% to 0.04% taken by the ten largest. This CDR3 region has 14 residues. With 3 bases removed from V and 4 bases from J, the gap between germline ends came to 10 bases. Germline V CDR1 and CDR2: SGHTA, FQGNSA. The rearrangement joins TRBV7-2 to TRBJ1-3, with unresolved D. The TCR originated in a human donor. Input material: thymocytes. The chain's CDR3 is CASSLVPRGNTIYF. The CDR3 bases are TGTGCCAGCAGCTTGGTTCCGAGAGGAAACACCATATATTTT.